This TCR beta chain was sequenced for a study of cytomegalovirus exposure and HLA in healthy donors. To note about this clone: The antigen is not known.

The CDR3 loop spans 13 amino acids. Germline V gene lookup returns CDR1 MNHEY and CDR2 SMNVEV (reference sequence). V gave up 4 bases and J gave up 5 bases, with 11 bases separating them. The study, taken as a whole, reports: TCR sequences were mostly rare, though some public TCRs occurred in many donors. Later analysis suggested most CMV-associated TCR beta chains were HLA-restricted. With DRB1 most and HLA-C fewest, TCR association rates differed between HLA loci in a later analysis. More clonal expansion characterized HLA-associated TCR beta chains than equally common others in a later analysis.

PCR primers comprised 60 Vbeta and 13 Jbeta primers. The method was immunoSEQ multiplex PCR; TCRdb's version includes in-frame clones alone and lacks a portion of them. This sample has about 160,000 clones, with roughly 77% found just once. This sequence originates from a human donor in good health. Specimen: PBMCs. The chain couples TRBV27 to TRBJ1-2, with D unclear. CDR3 DNA sequence: TGTGCCAGCAGTTCCCCGCCCTATTATGGCTACACCTTC. Its translation is CASSSPPYYGYTF.